The 21 T cell receptor beta chains presented below share a single source sample, sequenced in a study of blood T cells in healthy people across ages. The authors ran a second PCR of about 6 to 12 cycles using a sample-barcoded 5' primer and a J-beta primer mix. TCRdb redid the calling of the 5' RACE reads with MiXCR, one entry per CDR3 protein. The sample includes roughly 1.7 million distinct CDR3 sequences, 30% to 35% of them seen just once. Sequences were obtained from blood. Source of these receptors: a woman in her thirties in good health.

This sequence joins TRBV7-9 and TRBJ1-2; 10 bases line up with TRBD1. Germline V lookup: CDR1 SEHNR, CDR2 FQNEAQ (reference sequence). Losses at the gene ends were 3 bases for V and 4 bases for J; bases not matched to a gene: 5. The CDR3 has 15 amino acids. The CDR3 nucleotides are TGTGCCAGCAGCTTGGACAGGGGGGAGATCTATGGCTACACCTTC. As protein: CASSLDRGEIYGYTF.

The chain has TRBV12-3 or TRBV12-4 and TRBJ1-4; TRBD1 matches 9 bases. Trimming at V came to 0 bases and at J to 7 bases, leaving 6 bases not matched to a gene. The CDR3 has 16 amino acids. DNA for the CDR3: TGTGCCAGCAGTTTAGCTTCACAGGGGGCTGTTGAAAAACTGTTTTTT. As protein: CASSLASQGAVEKLFF.

This clonotype was found a few times. The chain couples TRBV20-1 to TRBJ2-7; 7 bases are shared with TRBD2. Germline V gene data show CDR1 as DFQATT and CDR2 as SNEGSKA (reference sequence). V dropped 7 bases and J dropped 0; count of bases not matched to a gene: 9. The CDR3 runs 14 residues. In DNA form, the CDR3 reads TGCAGTGTCGGGAGGAGCGGACCCTCCTACGAGCAGTACTTC. Translated, it gives CSVGRSGPSYEQYF.

This clonotype was counted a few times. V gene TRBV11-1 combines with J gene TRBJ1-2; TRBD1 is a possible D gene (5 bases). The germline V gene encodes CDR1 SGHAT and CDR2 FQDESV (reference sequence). V was cut by 4 bases and J by 10 bases, with 28 bases left in between. The CDR3 is made up of 17 amino acids. CDR3 region: CASSSSLLLHGASDYTF. CDR3 nucleotide sequence: TGTGCCAGCAGCTCCTCACTCTTACTCCATGGGGCCTCGGACTACACCTTC.

The sample holds a few counts of this clonotype. The rearrangement uses TRBV7-9 and TRBJ2-1; 8 bases fit TRBD2. With V trimmed by 5 bases and J by 8 bases, 14 bases remained unmatched. Germline V gene data show CDR1 as SEHNR and CDR2 as FQNEAQ (reference sequence). The CDR3 runs 16 residues. CDR3 region: CASSTASGGHGDEQFF. The CDR3 DNA is TGTGCCAGCAGCACCGCCTCGGGGGGGCACGGGGATGAGCAGTTCTTC. Combining the CDR3 with reference TRBV7-9 and TRBJ2-1 gives the whole variable domain DTGVSQNPRHKITKRGQNVTFRCDPISEHNRLYWYRQTLGQGPEFLTYFQNEAQLEKSRLLSDRFSAERPKGSFSTLEIQRTEQGDSAMYLCASSTASGGHGDEQFFGPGTRLTVL.

The genes are TRBV5-1 and TRBJ2-1, with 10 bases that match TRBD2. The J call may be mistaken, given a closer DNA end match to TRBJ2-7. In germline, CDR1 is SGHRS, CDR2 YFSETQ. CDR3 length: 14 amino acids. The CDR3 nucleotides read TGCGCCAGCGGGTCTAGCGGGGGATACAATGAGCAGTACTTC. It encodes CASGSSGGYNEQYF.

This chain connects TRBV20-1 to TRBJ1-1; D not certain. Germline-derived CDR1 and CDR2 are DFQATT and SNEGSKA (reference sequence). This CDR3 has 19 amino acids. The V end was cut by 0 bases, the J end by 3 bases, with 26 bases between. The CDR3 DNA reads as TGCAGTGCTAGAGATCAATTAGGGAGGGCAGACCAGGTGCACACTGAAGCTTTCTTT. This sequence encodes CSARDQLGRADQVHTEAFF.

The chain is built from TRBV5-5 and TRBJ2-7, with 7 bases fitting TRBD1. The ends lost 2 bases at V and 4 bases at J; junction bases unmatched: 9. This CDR3 is built from 15 residues. The V gene's germline CDR1 is SGHKS and CDR2 YYEKEE (reference sequence). DNA for the CDR3: TGTGCCAGCAGCTTCAACCCGACAGGGAGTTACGAGCAGTACTTC. This encodes CASSFNPTGSYEQYF. Drawing the rest from reference TRBV5-5 and TRBJ2-7, the complete variable domain is DAGVTQSPTHLIKTRGQQVTLRCSPISGHKSVSWYQQVLGQGPQFIFQYYEKEERGRGNFPDRFSARQFPNYSSELNVNALLLGDSALYLCASSFNPTGSYEQYFGPGTRLTVT.

Here the CDR3 reads CASSIGWGGSISYEQYF. In DNA, the CDR3 is TGTGCCAGTAGTATTGGCTGGGGCGGGAGTATCTCCTACGAGCAGTACTTC. The gene calls are TRBV19 and TRBJ2-7; 7 nucleotides agree with TRBD2. Germline lookup yields CDR1 LNHDA and CDR2 SQIVND (reference sequence). The CDR3 is 17 amino acids. Unmatched junction bases numbered 11, after V lost 3 bases and J lost 0 bases.

On this clonotype itself: A read error may produce the germline difference seen at one junction end. This chain connects TRBV12-3 or TRBV12-4 to TRBJ1-2; 7 bases agree with TRBD1. The CDR3 runs to 15 residues. CDR3 sequence: CASSLGDSPNYGCTF. The CDR3 DNA reads as TGTGCCAGCAGCCTAGGGGACAGTCCTAACTATGGCTGCACCTTC.

In this sample, this clonotype turned up many times. The V gene is TRBV7-9, the J gene TRBJ2-1, with D possibly TRBD2 on 7 matching bases. Germline assignment: CDR1 SEHNR and CDR2 FQNEAQ (reference sequence). The V end lost 5 bases, the J end lost 5 bases, and 13 bases lay between the germline ends. The CDR3 is made up of 14 amino acids. Written as DNA, the CDR3 is TGTGCCAGCAGCGCAGGGGACTATGACAATGAGCAGTTCTTC. Amino acid sequence: CASSAGDYDNEQFF.

On this clonotype itself: Being one base from a much bigger clone, this may be a read error. This chain connects TRBV29-1 to TRBJ2-7; no clear D gene. V was clipped by 7 bases and J by 4 bases, with 14 bases between them. This CDR3 contains 12 residues. Germline CDR1 reads SQVTM; CDR2 reads ANQGSEA. The CDR3 protein is CSGETESYEQYF. CDR3 coding DNA: TGCAGCGGAGAGACGGAGAGTTACGAGCAGTACTTC.

The rearrangement links TRBV5-6 to TRBJ1-5; tentatively, D is TRBD1 (5 bases). CDR1 is SGHDT, CDR2 YYEEEE, per germline. V dropped 1 base and J dropped 3 bases, with 8 bases sitting between them. CDR3 length equals 14 residues. CDR3 in amino acids: CASSLRGVNQPQHF. CDR3 sequence (DNA): TGTGCCAGCAGCTTGCGAGGGGTCAATCAGCCCCAGCATTTT.

The chain recombines TRBV14 with TRBJ2-4; D might be TRBD1 or TRBD2, each matching 7 bases. The CDR3 length is 14 residues. Germline CDR1 SGHDN, CDR2 FVKESK. V was clipped by 3 bases and J by 10 bases, with 16 bases between them. CDR3 sequence: CASSQGARGGIQYF. In DNA, the CDR3 is TGTGCCAGCAGCCAGGGGGCCAGGGGGGGAATTCAGTACTTC.

The chain recombines TRBV12-3 or TRBV12-4 with TRBJ2-5; TRBD2 is a possible D gene (5 bases). This CDR3 spans 15 amino acids. V lost 3 bases and J 4 bases, leaving 15 bases between the germline ends. The CDR3 protein is CASSFSGRVVETQYF. DNA for the CDR3: TGTGCCAGCAGTTTTTCCGGGCGGGTGGTAGAGACCCAGTACTTC.

The rearrangement uses TRBV27 and TRBJ2-7; 7 bases are shared with TRBD2. Trimming cost V 3 bases and J 4 bases; bases outside gene matches: 12. This CDR3 has 16 amino acids. Per the germline V gene, CDR1 is MNHEY and CDR2 is SMNVEV (reference sequence). CDR3 sequence (DNA): TGTGCCAGCAGTTTCTCCCTTTACATGGGGGGGTACGAGCAGTACTTC. The encoded protein is CASSFSLYMGGYEQYF.

This chain links TRBV18 with TRBJ2-6; D may be TRBD1 or TRBD2 (5 bases each). This CDR3 is built from 14 residues. The germline gives CDR1 KGHSH, CDR2 LQKENI. V lost 2 bases to trimming and J lost 15 bases, with 17 bases between them. CDR3 nucleotides: TGTGCCAGCTCACCATTGCTTGAGGGGCCAGCCCTGACTTTC. This sequence encodes CASSPLLEGPALTF.

The gene calls are TRBV7-3 and TRBJ2-1, with D perhaps TRBD1 or TRBD2 (6 bases each). Germline V CDR1 and CDR2: SGHTA, FQGTGA. The CDR3 runs to 15 residues. Trimming cost V 2 bases and J 9 bases, with 17 bases left between them. The CDR3 region is CASSLSRGPPSEQFF. The CDR3 DNA follows: TGTGCCAGCAGCTTATCTCGGGGGCCTCCGTCTGAGCAGTTCTTC. Supplemented by reference TRBV7-3 and TRBJ2-1, the full variable domain reads GAGVSQTPSNKVTEKGKYVELRCDPISGHTALYWYRQSLGQGPEFLIYFQGTGAADDSGLPNDRFFAVRPEGSVSTLKIQRTERGDSAVYLCASSLSRGPPSEQFFGPGTRLTVL.

This clonotype has only one observation. This chain connects TRBV7-8 to TRBJ2-5; perhaps D is TRBD1 or TRBD2 (6 bases each). CDR1 SGHVS and CDR2 FQNEAQ come from the germline V gene. CDR3 length: 16 residues. Trimming left V 5 bases short and J 2 bases short, with 18 bases between. Here the CDR3 DNA reads TGTGCCAGCAGCCCGCGGGTAGGGGGGTCTCAAGAGACCCAGTACTTC. Protein sequence: CASSPRVGGSQETQYF.

Remarks on this clonotype: One junction end disagrees with the germline gene, perhaps due to a read error. The CDR3 region is CVSSFLAGAITDTQYF. DNA of the CDR3: TGCGTCAGCAGCTTCTTAGCGGGGGCGATCACAGATACGCAGTATTTT. J is TRBJ2-3 and V is TRBV5-1; 9 bases match TRBD2. CDR3 length equals 16 residues. Germline V gene lookup returns CDR1 SGHRS and CDR2 YFSETQ.

This chain links TRBV10-3 with TRBJ2-1, with TRBD2 matching 10 bases. V trimming: 2 bases; J trimming: 4 bases; junction bases outside the gene matches: 11. The germline V gene encodes CDR1 ENHRY and CDR2 SYGVKD. The CDR3 spans 18 residues. The CDR3 sequence is CAISEPSPGLAEYNEQFF. The CDR3 nucleotides read TGTGCCATCAGTGAGCCCAGCCCCGGACTAGCGGAATACAATGAGCAGTTCTTC.